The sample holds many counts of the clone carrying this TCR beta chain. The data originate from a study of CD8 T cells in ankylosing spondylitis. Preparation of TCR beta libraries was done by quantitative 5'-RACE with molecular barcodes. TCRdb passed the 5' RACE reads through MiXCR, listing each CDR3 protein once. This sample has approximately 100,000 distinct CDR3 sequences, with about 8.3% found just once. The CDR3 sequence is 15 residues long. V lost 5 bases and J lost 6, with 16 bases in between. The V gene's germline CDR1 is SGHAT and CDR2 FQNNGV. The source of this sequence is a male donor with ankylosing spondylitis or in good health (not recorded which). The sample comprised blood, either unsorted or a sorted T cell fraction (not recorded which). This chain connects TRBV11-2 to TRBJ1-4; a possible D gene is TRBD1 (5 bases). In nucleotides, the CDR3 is TGTGCCAGCAGCCTAGGTGACAGAGATCATGAAAAACTGTTTTTT. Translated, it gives CASSLGDRDHEKLFF. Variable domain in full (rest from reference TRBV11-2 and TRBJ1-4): EAGVAQSPRYKIIEKRQSVAFWCNPISGHATLYWYQQILGQGPKLLIQFQNNGVVDDSQLPKDRFSAERLKGVDSTLKIQPAKLEDSAVYLCASSLGDRDHEKLFFGSGTQLSVL.